The rows below give T cell receptor beta chains drawn from one sample of a study of CD8+ T cells in alopecia areata. The protocol was immunoSEQ multiplex PCR, while the TCRdb copy is restricted to in-frame clones and leaves out a portion. The sample comprises approximately 150,000 clones, just over 65% of which are singletons, and over 9.5% rests with the top ten. The source was CD8+ T cells sorted from blood, collected at week 0. Source of these receptors: a human donor with alopecia areata. CDR3s include the opening cysteine and the closing phenylalanine or tryptophan. The D gene is left open where the match is weak. Not every row has a clone size; where given, it reads once, few, many or a size class.

- | TRBJ2-1 | - | TRBV30 | TGTGCCTGGAGTTACGGGGGACACAATGAGCAGTTCTTC | CAWSYGGHNEQFF
- | TRBJ1-5 | - | TRBV30 | TGTGCCTGGAGTGGGACAGATAGCAATCAGCCCCAGCATTTT | CAWSGTDSNQPQHF
- | TRBJ1-1 | - | TRBV20-1 | TGCAGTCCCGACACTGAAGCTTTCTTT | CSPDTEAFF
- | TRBJ2-7 | TRBD1 | TRBV27 | TGTGCCAGCACTCCCCGGGACAGGGTATCCTACGAGCAGTACTTC | CASTPRDRVSYEQYF
- | TRBJ1-5 | - | TRBV15 | TGTGCCACCAGCAGAGATAGGGGAGACAATCAGCCCCAGCATTTT | CATSRDRGDNQPQHF
- | TRBJ2-5 | - | TRBV4-1 | TGCGCCAGCAGCCAAGATGGTCTCCGACAGTACCAAGAGACCCAGTACTTC | CASSQDGLRQYQETQYF
- | TRBJ2-2 | TRBD2 | TRBV15 | TGTGCCACCAGCAGAGAGACTAGCGGAGCGAACACCGGGGAGCTGTTTTTT | CATSRETSGANTGELFF
few | TRBJ1-2 | - | TRBV29-1 | TGCAGCGTTCCCCCCAACGGCTATGGCTACACCTTC | CSVPPNGYGYTF
large | TRBJ2-7 | - | TRBV2 | TGTGCCAGCAGAACCCCGGGGAGGTCGTACGAGCAGTACTTC | CASRTPGRSYEQYF
- | TRBJ2-2 | - | TRBV29-1 | TGCAGCGGATGGGGGAACGGGGAGCTGTTTTTT | CSGWGNGELFF
- | TRBJ1-1 | TRBD1 | TRBV9 | TGTGCCAGCAGCATCAGGACAGGGGAAACTTTCTTT | CASSIRTGETFF
- | TRBJ1-1 | - | TRBV6-6 | TGTGCCAGCAGCCTAACAGGGCCGAACACTGAAGCTTTCTTT | CASSLTGPNTEAFF
- | TRBJ1-2 | TRBD1 | TRBV6-6 | TGTGCCAGCAGTTACGAAAGGGACAGCTTCTATGGCTACACCTTC | CASSYERDSFYGYTF
few | TRBJ1-1 | - | TRBV4-1 | TGCGCCAGCAGCCAAGTGGAACAGGGCAAGGAAGCTTTCTTT | CASSQVEQGKEAFF
few | TRBJ2-4 | - | TRBV6-5 | TGTGCCAGCAGGGTCAGGCAGGGCAAAAACATTCAGTACTTC | CASRVRQGKNIQYF
- | TRBJ1-1 | TRBD1 | TRBV29-1 | TGCAGCGCAGACAGGGGGGCGAACACTGAAGCTTTCTTT | CSADRGANTEAFF
once | TRBJ2-5 | - | TRBV4-1 | TGCGCCAGCAGCCAAGAGAGGTCGGTCAGGGGTTTTCGTTTGGTAATGGAGACCCAGTACTTC | CASSQERSVRGFRLVMETQYF
- | TRBJ2-1 | TRBD1 | TRBV5-1 | TGCGCCAGCAGCTCCCGACAGGGGGCGAATGAGCAGTTCTTC | CASSSRQGANEQFF
- | TRBJ2-1 | TRBD1 | TRBV2 | TGTGCCAGCAGGCGACAGGGGGAGCAGTTCTTC | CASRRQGEQFF
- | TRBJ2-1 | TRBD1 | TRBV30 | TGTGCCTGGAGTGTAGGGACAGGGTACAATGAGCAGTTCTTC | CAWSVGTGYNEQFF
- | TRBJ1-6 | - | TRBV27 | TGTGCCAGCAGTTTAGTGAAACAGGGTGGGTCACCCCTCCACTTT | CASSLVKQGGSPLHF
- | TRBJ2-7 | - | TRBV7-8 | TGTGCCAGCAGCCCCCGTCCACAGGGTGTACGATACGAGCAGTACTTC | CASSPRPQGVRYEQYF
- | TRBJ1-1 | - | TRBV7-9 | TGTGCCAGCACTACCCCCGCTGGGGAAGCTTTCTTT | CASTTPAGEAFF
once | TRBJ2-1 | TRBD2 | TRBV7-9 | TGTGCCAGCAGCTTAGTGGGAGCGGGGGCCGTGGACAATGAGCAGTTCTTC | CASSLVGAGAVDNEQFF
few | TRBJ1-5 | - | TRBV14 | TGTGCCAGCAGCCTGGGAGGTATGCAGCCCCAGCATTTT | CASSLGGMQPQHF
- | TRBJ1-5 | - | TRBV30 | TGTGCCTGGAGTGTAGGAGGGATCCAGCCCCAGCATTTT | CAWSVGGIQPQHF
- | TRBJ1-2 | TRBD1 | TRBV2 | TGTGCCAGCAGTCCAAACAAACAGGGGATCTATGGCTACACCTTC | CASSPNKQGIYGYTF
few | TRBJ1-1 | - | TRBV30 | TGTGCCTGGACCCATGTCCCGGGCGCTGAAGCTTTCTTT | CAWTHVPGAEAFF
- | TRBJ2-6 | TRBD1 | TRBV11-2 | TGTGCCAGCAGTGACAGGGGTTCTGGGGCCAACGTCCTGACTTTC | CASSDRGSGANVLTF
once | TRBJ1-5 | - | TRBV11-2 | TGTGCCAGCAGCTTAGGAGGAAGCAATCAGCCCCAGCATTTT | CASSLGGSNQPQHF
- | TRBJ1-2 | - | TRBV29-1 | TGCAGCGTTGTGGGTCATCCGGACAGCCTCTATGGCTACACCTTC | CSVVGHPDSLYGYTF
few | TRBJ1-4 | - | TRBV29-1 | TGCAGCGTTGAAGCCCCTTCCGCTGAACTGTTTTTT | CSVEAPSAELFF